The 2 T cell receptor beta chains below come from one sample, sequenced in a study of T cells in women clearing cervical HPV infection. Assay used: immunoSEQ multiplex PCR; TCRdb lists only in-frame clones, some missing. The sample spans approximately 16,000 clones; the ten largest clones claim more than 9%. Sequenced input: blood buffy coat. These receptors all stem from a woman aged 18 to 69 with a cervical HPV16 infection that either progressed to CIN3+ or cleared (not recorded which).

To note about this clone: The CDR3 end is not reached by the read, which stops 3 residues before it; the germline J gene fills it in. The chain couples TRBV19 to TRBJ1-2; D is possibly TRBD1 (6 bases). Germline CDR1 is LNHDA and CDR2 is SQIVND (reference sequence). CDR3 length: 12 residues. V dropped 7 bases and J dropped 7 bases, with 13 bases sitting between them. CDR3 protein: CASNQGPGGYTF. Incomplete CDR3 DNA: TGTGCCAGTAATCAGGGGCCGGGTGGC.

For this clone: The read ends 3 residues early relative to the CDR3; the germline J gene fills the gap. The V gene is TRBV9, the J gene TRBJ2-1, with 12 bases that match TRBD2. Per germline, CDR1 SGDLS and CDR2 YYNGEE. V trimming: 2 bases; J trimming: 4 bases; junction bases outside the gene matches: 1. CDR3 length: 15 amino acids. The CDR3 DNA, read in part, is TGTGCCAGCAGCGTGACTAGCGGGGGATACAATGAG. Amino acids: CASSVTSGGYNE. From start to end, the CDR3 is CASSVTSGGYNEQFF.